Listed below are T cell receptor beta chains from one sample, sequenced in a study of technical replicates of blood from a handful of donors. Libraries were prepared by immunoSEQ multiplex PCR; TCRdb keeps only in-frame clonotypes and omits some of them. Among about 82,000 clones listed, 96% were seen once. The sequenced sample consisted of T cells isolated from PBMCs. The receptors come from a human donor in good health. CDR3s include the opening cysteine and the closing phenylalanine or tryptophan. The D gene is left open where the match is weak. The size entry is marked missing in some rows and otherwise reads once, few, many or a size class.

clone_size,v_call,j_call,d_call,cdr3_nt,cdr3_aa
once,TRBV7-9,TRBJ2-2,TRBD1,TGTGCCGGTGAATTGAGGGACAGGGTCGACACCGGGGAGCTGTTTTTT,CAGELRDRVDTGELFF
NA,TRBV5-1,TRBJ2-7,TRBD2,TGCGCCAGCAGCTGGGCGGGTGGGACTAGCGGTTACGAGCAGTACTTC,CASSWAGGTSGYEQYF
NA,TRBV27,TRBJ1-2,NA,TGTGCCAGCAGTCCTGGCAGGGGAGCTGGCTACACCTTC,CASSPGRGAGYTF
NA,TRBV6-5,TRBJ2-1,NA,TGTGCCAGCAGTTACTCCGGAGGGCTCGACAATGAGCAGTTCTTC,CASSYSGGLDNEQFF
NA,TRBV9,TRBJ2-7,TRBD1,TGTGCCAGCAGCGTAGACCGGGACAGGCTTTACGAGCAGTACTTC,CASSVDRDRLYEQYF
once,TRBV29-1,TRBJ2-3,TRBD1,TGCAGCGTTGAAGGAATAGGACAGGGCAGAAATACGCAGTATTTT,CSVEGIGQGRNTQYF
NA,TRBV11-2,TRBJ2-7,NA,TGTGCCAGCAGCGGCGGGGAGCAGTACTTC,CASSGGEQYF
NA,TRBV27,TRBJ1-4,TRBD1,TGTGCCAGCAGTTTAAACAGGGGTGAAAATGAAAAACTGTTTTTT,CASSLNRGENEKLFF
NA,TRBV19,TRBJ2-1,TRBD2,TGTGCCAGTAGCCGGGCCCTCCAGCGGGGCTACAATGAGCAGTTCTTC,CASSRALQRGYNEQFF
NA,TRBV7-2,TRBJ2-2,TRBD2,TGTGCCAGCAGCTTATTTGTCCGGGGGGCCGGGGAGCTGTTTTTT,CASSLFVRGAGELFF
NA,TRBV28,TRBJ2-1,TRBD2,TGTGCCAGCTTTACTAGCGGGAGGCCGGACTACAATGAGCAGTTCTTC,CASFTSGRPDYNEQFF
few,TRBV7-3,TRBJ2-3,NA,TGTGCCAGCAGCTTACGTTCCAGCACAGATACGCAGTATTTT,CASSLRSSTDTQYF
NA,TRBV5-4,TRBJ2-4,NA,TGTGCCAGCAGCTTGGAACTAGCCAAAAACATTCAGTACTTC,CASSLELAKNIQYF
once,TRBV25-1,TRBJ1-1,NA,TGTGCCAGCAGTGAATATAGGGGCACTGAAGCTTTCTTT,CASSEYRGTEAFF
NA,TRBV19,TRBJ2-2,TRBD1,TGTGCCAGCGTAAAGGGACAGGGGTTAACCGGGGAGCTGTTTTTT,CASVKGQGLTGELFF
once,TRBV5-4,TRBJ1-1,TRBD1,TGTGCCAGCAGCGGACAGGGAAACACTGAAGCTTTCTTT,CASSGQGNTEAFF
NA,TRBV5-6,TRBJ1-1,NA,TGTGCCAGCAGCTTGGTGGCCAGGGGTCCCTTCTCTGAAGCTTTCTTT,CASSLVARGPFSEAFF
NA,TRBV19,TRBJ1-2,TRBD1,TGTGCCAGTAGTAGGCAGGGGGATCATGGCTACACCTTC,CASSRQGDHGYTF
few,TRBV29-1,TRBJ1-1,TRBD1,TGCAGCGTCCCGACAGGGTCGAGCACTGAAGCTTTCTTT,CSVPTGSSTEAFF
NA,TRBV7-9,TRBJ2-3,NA,TGTGCCAGCAGCTACTCTAGCACAGATACGCAGTATTTT,CASSYSSTDTQYF
NA,TRBV10-3,TRBJ1-4,TRBD1,TGTGCCATCAGTTTGACAGGGCGGCAGGAAAAACTGTTTTTT,CAISLTGRQEKLFF
few,TRBV10-3,TRBJ2-3,TRBD2,TGTGCCATCAGTGAGAAGCGGGAGCCAGATACGCAGTATTTT,CAISEKREPDTQYF
once,TRBV2,TRBJ1-5,NA,TGTGCCAGCAGTGAGATAAGGGGCTATAGCAATCAGCCCCAGCATTTT,CASSEIRGYSNQPQHF
NA,TRBV28,TRBJ2-2,TRBD2,TGTGCCAGCAGTCCATGGGGGGGAGCTAACACCGGGGAGCTGTTTTTT,CASSPWGGANTGELFF
NA,TRBV13,TRBJ2-1,TRBD2,TGTGCCAGCAGGGGGACTAGCGGGATTTTCAATGAGCAGTTCTTC,CASRGTSGIFNEQFF
NA,TRBV7-8,TRBJ1-1,NA,TGTGCCAGCAGCTTAGAGACAGATGCCACTGAAGCTTTCTTT,CASSLETDATEAFF
NA,TRBV9,TRBJ2-1,TRBD2,TGTGCCAGCAGCGTAGGGCTAGCGGGATTCTACAATGAGCAGTTCTTC,CASSVGLAGFYNEQFF
NA,TRBV13,TRBJ2-3,TRBD2,TGTGCCAGCACTACCTCTAGAACTCGGCTAGCGGGCGATACGCAGTATTTT,CASTTSRTRLAGDTQYF
NA,TRBV15,TRBJ2-3,TRBD1,TGTGCCACCAGCACCTTTACAGGGGCAGATACGCAGTATTTT,CATSTFTGADTQYF
few,TRBV13,TRBJ1-2,NA,TGTGCCAGCCTAAGGGGTAACTATGGCTACACCTTC,CASLRGNYGYTF
few,TRBV6-5,TRBJ1-2,NA,TGTGCCAGCAGTTACTCAACACAGTACTATGGCTACACCTTC,CASSYSTQYYGYTF
NA,TRBV4-1,TRBJ2-3,NA,TGCGCCAGCAGCCAAGATATGACTACTATCACAGATACGCAGTATTTT,CASSQDMTTITDTQYF
NA,TRBV28,TRBJ2-2,TRBD1,TGTGCCAGTAAGGACAGGGGAGGCACCGGGGAGCTGTTTTTT,CASKDRGGTGELFF
NA,TRBV14,TRBJ1-4,NA,TGTGCCAGCAGTCTCAGCGGAGGGCTTAATGAAAAACTGTTTTTT,CASSLSGGLNEKLFF
NA,TRBV9,TRBJ2-3,TRBD2,TGTGCCAGCAGCGCCCAGAACTTTAGCGGGAGGTTAGATACGCAGTATTTT,CASSAQNFSGRLDTQYF
NA,TRBV7-2,TRBJ2-7,TRBD2,TGTGCCAGCAGCCCGGGACTAGCGGGAGACGAGCAGTACTTC,CASSPGLAGDEQYF
NA,TRBV5-6,TRBJ2-7,TRBD1,TGTGCCAGCAGCCTCCATGACAGGGAGCACTACGAGCAGTACTTC,CASSLHDREHYEQYF
NA,TRBV25-1,TRBJ2-7,TRBD1,TGTGCCAGCAGTGAACAGGGACAGCAGGTGGACGAGCAGTACTTC,CASSEQGQQVDEQYF
NA,TRBV5-1,TRBJ2-7,TRBD2,TGCGCCAGCAGCGATTCGAACAGCGGGAGATACGAGCAGTACTTC,CASSDSNSGRYEQYF
NA,TRBV10-3,TRBJ2-5,NA,TGTGCCATCAGTGAGTCTTGGGGCGAGACCCAGTACTTC,CAISESWGETQYF
NA,TRBV10-1,TRBJ2-1,TRBD1,TGCGCCAGCAGTATACAGGGGGATGGTGAGCAGTTCTTC,CASSIQGDGEQFF
NA,TRBV6-6,TRBJ2-1,TRBD2,TGTGCCAGCAGTTATGAGCGGGAGACATACAATGAGCAGTTCTTC,CASSYERETYNEQFF
once,TRBV6-5,TRBJ1-1,TRBD1,TGTGCCAGCAGTTGGGGACAGGGCCTGAACACTGAAGCTTTCTTT,CASSWGQGLNTEAFF
NA,TRBV10-1,TRBJ1-1,TRBD1,TGCGCCAGCAGTGCACATACACAGGGGGCTGGGACTGAAGCTTTCTTT,CASSAHTQGAGTEAFF
NA,TRBV29-1,TRBJ2-7,TRBD2,TGCAGCGTTGAGCTTAGGCTAGCGGGAGAATACGAGCAGTACTTC,CSVELRLAGEYEQYF
NA,TRBV6-1,TRBJ1-5,NA,TGTGCCAGCAGTGAGGGGGGGAATGGGCCCCAGCATTTT,CASSEGGNGPQHF
NA,TRBV27,TRBJ1-5,NA,TGTGCCAGCAGTTTTTCTGGAGGCAATCAGCCCCAGCATTTT,CASSFSGGNQPQHF
NA,TRBV6-5,TRBJ1-1,NA,TGTGCCAGCAGTTACTCGATCGGAGGGCTGAACACTGAAGCTTTCTTT,CASSYSIGGLNTEAFF
once,TRBV19,TRBJ1-1,NA,TGTGCCAGTAGATCCCCACCCGGGGGAACTGAAGCTTTCTTT,CASRSPPGGTEAFF
few,TRBV6-1,TRBJ1-4,NA,TGTGCCAGCAGTGAAGCGGTGGGGAGGGGTAATGAAAAACTGTTTTTT,CASSEAVGRGNEKLFF
NA,TRBV7-9,TRBJ2-2,NA,TGTGCCAGCAGTTTCGTGGAGCTGTTTTTT,CASSFVELFF
NA,TRBV7-9,TRBJ2-3,NA,TGTGCCAGCAGCTACGAGATACCAGATACGCAGTATTTT,CASSYEIPDTQYF
NA,TRBV29-1,TRBJ1-1,NA,TGCAGCGTTCGGGGGAACACTGAAGCTTTCTTT,CSVRGNTEAFF